This TCR beta chain comes out of a study of blood T cells in healthy people across ages. This clonotype has more than one count but fewer than ten. The antigen remains unidentified. Sample-barcoded 5' priming and a J-beta primer mix drove a second PCR of 7 to 11 cycles. One entry per CDR3 protein results from TCRdb running MiXCR on the 5' RACE reads. The table has about 620,000 distinct CDR3 sequences, under 25% seen once. The V gene lost 5 bases and the J gene lost 2 bases, with 8 bases spanning the gap. The CDR3 consists of 13 residues. Germline CDR1 reads SGHRS; CDR2 reads YFSETQ. General observations from the study: Roughly linearly, TCR beta diversity per million T cells fell as age increased. PBMC samples, being unsorted, prevented any conclusive comparison of naive and antigen-experienced cells.

The TCR originated in a man in his 70s in good health. The rearrangement joins TRBV5-1 to TRBJ2-1, with unresolved D. Sequencing used blood. The CDR3 loop is CASSAEPYNEQFF. Here the CDR3 DNA reads TGCGCCAGCAGTGCAGAGCCCTACAATGAGCAGTTCTTC.